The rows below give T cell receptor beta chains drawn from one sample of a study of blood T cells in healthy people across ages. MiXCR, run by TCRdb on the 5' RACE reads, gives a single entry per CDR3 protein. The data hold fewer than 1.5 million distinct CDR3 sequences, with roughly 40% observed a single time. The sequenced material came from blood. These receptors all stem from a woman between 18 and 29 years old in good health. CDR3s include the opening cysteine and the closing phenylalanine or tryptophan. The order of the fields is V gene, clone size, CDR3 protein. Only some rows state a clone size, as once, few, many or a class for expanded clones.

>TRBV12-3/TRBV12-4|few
CASSPGAGWRSSYNEQFF
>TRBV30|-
CAWSHITYEQYF
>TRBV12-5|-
CASGPDRRTSEAFF
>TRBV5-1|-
CASSLGFQGQGDEQYF
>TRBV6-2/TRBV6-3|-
CASSYLQGYFEPQHF
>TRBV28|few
CASKGSSHYNEQFF
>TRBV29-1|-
CSVGGWGARQQPQHF
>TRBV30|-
CAWIASGPSYTYNEQFF
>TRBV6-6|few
CASSHRPGTGTNTEAFF
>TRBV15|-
CATKRGGVGETQYF
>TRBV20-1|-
CSAREYRGSTGGEQYF
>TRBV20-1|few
CSARVGHYDGYTF
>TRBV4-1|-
CASNQLLAGVTGDEQFF
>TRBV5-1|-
CASSFGRADYGYTF
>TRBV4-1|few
CASSQGAAQETQYF
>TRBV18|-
CASSYRGEGTEAFF
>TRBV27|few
CASSKGTRTDTQYF
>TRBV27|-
CASSPGSPLGDTQYF
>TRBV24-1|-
CATSDRDSARYTQYF
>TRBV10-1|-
CASSANPVGDEQFF
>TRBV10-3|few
CAIRVDRGQEEFF
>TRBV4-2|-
CASSQGDWLANEQYF
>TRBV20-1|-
CSARGVPGQLKNIQYF
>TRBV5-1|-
CASSPGAGVPRQPQHF
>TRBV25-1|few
CASSGTGGPYNEQFF
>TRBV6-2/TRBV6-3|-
CASSQGLPAYEQYF
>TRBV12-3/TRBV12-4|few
CASSRLIAGGTTDTQYF
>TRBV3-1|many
CASSQAGDTQYF
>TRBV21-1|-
CASSKLRSSNQPQHF
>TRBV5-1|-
CASSSPVSGGSYNEQFF
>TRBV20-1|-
CSARVASGSHGGSYEQYF
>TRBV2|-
CASTSPGSYEQFF
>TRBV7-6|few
CASSSSSGRSYEQYF
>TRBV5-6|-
CASRRDSSRDEQYF
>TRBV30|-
CAWRGQGNTEAFF
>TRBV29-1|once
CSVGWATEAFF
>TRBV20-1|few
CSASGNTDTQYF
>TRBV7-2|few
CASSRGTSQTQYF
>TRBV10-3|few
CAISESGGHYEQYF
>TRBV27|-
CASREQGAGANVLTF
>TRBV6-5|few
CASSYARDNQPQHF
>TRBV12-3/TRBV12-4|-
CASRPGGGTGDVSPLHF
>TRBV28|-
CASRTGTAGNEKLFF
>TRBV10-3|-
CAISRWAGTHYEQYF
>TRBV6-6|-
CASTQGSYEQYF
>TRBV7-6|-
CASSLATSGSNGELFF
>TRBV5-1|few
CASRTAGELFF